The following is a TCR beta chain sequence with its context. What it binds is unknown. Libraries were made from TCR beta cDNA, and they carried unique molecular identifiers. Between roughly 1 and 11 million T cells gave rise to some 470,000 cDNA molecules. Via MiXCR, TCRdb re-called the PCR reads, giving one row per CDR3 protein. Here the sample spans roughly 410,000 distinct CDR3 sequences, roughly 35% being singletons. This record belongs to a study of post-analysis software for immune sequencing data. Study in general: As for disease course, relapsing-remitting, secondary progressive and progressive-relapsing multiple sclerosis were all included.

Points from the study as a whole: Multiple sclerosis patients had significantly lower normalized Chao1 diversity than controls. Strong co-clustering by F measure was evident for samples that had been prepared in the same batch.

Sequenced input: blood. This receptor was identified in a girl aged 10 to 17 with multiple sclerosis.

DNA of the CDR3: TGTGCCAGCAGTTTACAAGGCAAAGGTGAGCAGTTCTTC. This codes for CASSLQGKGEQFF. The genes are TRBV27 and TRBJ2-1; D uncertain. Germline V CDR1 and CDR2: MNHEY, SMNVEV (reference sequence). V was clipped by 2 bases and J by 9 bases, with 11 bases between them. The CDR3 runs 13 residues.